These 16 T cell receptor beta chains were sequenced from one sample in a study of cytomegalovirus exposure and HLA in healthy donors. The PCR employed 60 Vbeta primers together with 13 Jbeta primers. Measured with immunoSEQ multiplex PCR; TCRdb has only the in-frame clones, and not every one. Its table lists 150,000 or so clones. Source material: PBMCs. All receptors come from a woman in her fifties or sixties in good health and CMV-seronegative.

V gene TRBV28 combines with J gene TRBJ2-7, with 12 bases aligning to TRBD2. CDR1 MDHEN and CDR2 SYDVKM come from the germline V gene. J was trimmed by 3 bases and V by 2 bases; bases with no gene match: 8. This CDR3 is 17 amino acids long. Written as DNA, the CDR3 is TGTGCCAGCAGTTTACCGGGACTAGCGGGTCATAACTACGAGCAGTACTTC. Amino acids: CASSLPGLAGHNYEQYF.

This rearrangement joins TRBV9 to TRBJ2-1, with D possibly TRBD1 on 5 matching bases. The germline V gene has CDR1 SGDLS and CDR2 YYNGEE. The CDR3 contains 14 residues. Trimming took 4 bases from V and 5 from J, leaving 13 bases between them. CDR3 protein: CASSKTTADNEQFF. The DNA for the CDR3 is TGTGCCAGCAGCAAAACGACAGCCGACAATGAGCAGTTCTTC. Full variable domain (rest looked up from reference TRBV9 and TRBJ2-1): DSGVTQTPKHLITATGQRVTLRCSPRSGDLSVYWYQQSLDQGLQFLIQYYNGEERAKGNILERFSAQQFPDLHSELNLSSLELGDSALYFCASSKTTADNEQFFGPGTRLTVL.

The CDR3 DNA reads TGTGCCAGTACACCCCCGGGAGGCTTCGAGCCCCAGCATTTT. Its protein is CASTPPGGFEPQHF. The V call is TRBV28, the J call TRBJ1-5; D is ambiguous. V gave up 9 bases and J gave up 8 bases, with 20 bases separating them. Germline-derived CDR1 and CDR2 are MDHEN and SYDVKM. The CDR3 runs to 14 residues.

The V call is TRBV4-1, the J call TRBJ2-3; perhaps TRBD2 as D (5 bases). Germline values: CDR1 MGHRA, CDR2 YSYEKL. The CDR3 sequence is 16 residues long. Trimming took off 0 bases at V and 1 base at J, with 11 bases between the two ends. CDR3 DNA: TGCGCCAGCAGCCAAGAAAGAGGGAGCGGCACAGATACGCAGTATTTT. Protein sequence: CASSQERGSGTDTQYF.

This chain's CDR3 is CASSLGPGAFF. The CDR3 coding sequence is TGTGCCAGTAGTTTAGGTCCGGGAGCTTTCTTT. This chain uses TRBV19 with TRBJ1-1; D call uncertain. Trimming took 5 bases from V and 10 from J, leaving 11 bases between them. CDR1 is LNHDA and CDR2 is SQIVND in the germline V gene (reference sequence). The CDR3 has 11 residues.

V and J are TRBV7-9 and TRBJ2-1, with D possibly matching TRBD2 (6 bases). The CDR3 has 16 amino acids. Germline loops: CDR1 SEHNR, CDR2 FQNEAQ (reference sequence). Trimming removed 2 bases from V and 4 bases from J, with 15 bases in between. CDR3 protein: CASSLTTSRLYNEQFF. In DNA, the CDR3 is TGTGCCAGCAGCTTAACAACTAGCAGATTATACAATGAGCAGTTCTTC.

The genes are TRBV9 and TRBJ2-1, with D tentatively TRBD1 (6 bases). The CDR3 totals 15 residues. Germline V lookup: CDR1 SGDLS, CDR2 YYNGEE. V lost 0 bases, J lost 4 bases, and 11 bases lay in between. CDR3 in amino acids: CASSVETGFYNEQFF. The CDR3, as DNA: TGTGCCAGCAGCGTAGAGACAGGATTTTACAATGAGCAGTTCTTC.

The chain uses TRBV5-1 and TRBJ1-2; TRBD1 aligns across 9 bases. V shed 2 bases, J shed 4 bases, and the junction held 12 bases outside the gene matches. Germline V gene data show CDR1 as SGHRS and CDR2 as YFSETQ. This CDR3 has 17 residues. The CDR3 DNA reads as TGCGCCAGCAGCTTTGACAAAGGGACAGGGTCGTCCTATGGCTACACCTTC. As protein: CASSFDKGTGSSYGYTF. The full variable domain, rest sourced from reference TRBV5-1 and TRBJ1-2, is KAGVTQTPRYLIKTRGQQVTLSCSPISGHRSVSWYQQTPGQGLQFLFEYFSETQRNKGNFPGRFSGRQFSNSRSEMNVSTLELGDSALYLCASSFDKGTGSSYGYTFGSGTRLTVV.

This chain connects TRBV7-3 to TRBJ2-5; TRBD2 matches at 13 bases. Per the germline V gene, CDR1 is SGHTA and CDR2 is FQGTGA. V shed 1 base, J shed 5 bases, and the junction held 7 bases outside the gene matches. The CDR3 spans 17 residues. CDR3 coding DNA: TGTGCCAGCAGCTTAAGGGGAGGACTAGCGGGAGTCGAGACCCAGTACTTC. Translated: CASSLRGGLAGVETQYF.

The CDR3 spells CASSIVGRKSSRGYTF. The DNA of the CDR3 is TGTGCCAGTAGTATAGTGGGCCGGAAATCCTCTCGAGGCTACACCTTC. The rearrangement links TRBV19 to TRBJ1-2; D gene uncertain. Germline values: CDR1 LNHDA, CDR2 SQIVND (reference sequence). This CDR3 is 16 amino acids long. Trimming shortened V by 1 base and J by 8 bases, and 20 bases separated the two germline ends.

Comments on this clone: This sample also contains other DNA sequences that code for the same CDR3. V gene TRBV7-2 combines with J gene TRBJ2-5, with D maybe TRBD1 (7 bases). Germline V gene lookup returns CDR1 SGHTA and CDR2 FQGNSA. The CDR3 runs 13 residues. V lost 4 bases to trimming and J lost 5 bases, with 11 bases between them. The CDR3 protein is CASSSQGRETQYF. The CDR3 DNA is TGTGCCAGCAGCTCACAGGGGAGGGAGACCCAGTACTTC.

V gene TRBV27 combines with J gene TRBJ2-1; the match to TRBD2 covers 11 bases. The CDR3 is 22 residues long. Trimming took 2 bases from V and 0 from J; bases not matched to a gene: 18. Germline V gives CDR1 MNHEY, CDR2 SMNVEV (reference sequence). This chain's CDR3 is CASSLPPRYLAGGYRSYNEQFF. In nucleotides, the CDR3 is TGTGCCAGCAGTTTACCCCCTCGTTACCTAGCGGGAGGTTACCGCTCCTACAATGAGCAGTTCTTC.

The rearrangement links TRBV19 to TRBJ2-5; D is perhaps TRBD2 (6 bases). The CDR3 consists of 16 residues. The V gene's germline CDR1 is LNHDA and CDR2 SQIVND (reference sequence). V was cut by 3 bases and J by 2 bases, with 16 bases left in between. The CDR3 here is CASSIGTGFIQETQYF. DNA for the CDR3: TGTGCCAGTAGTATTGGGACTGGGTTTATACAAGAGACCCAGTACTTC.

The CDR3 DNA is TGTGCCTGGGTCCCCCGAGTAGCGAAAAATGGCTACACCTTC. This gives the protein CAWVPRVAKNGYTF. The chain uses TRBV30 and TRBJ1-2; D uncertain. This CDR3 has 14 amino acids. With 5 bases removed from V and 6 bases from J, the gap between germline ends came to 19 bases. CDR1 GTSNPN and CDR2 SVGIG come from the germline V gene (reference sequence).

The chain recombines TRBV28 with TRBJ1-6; weak D call: TRBD1 (6 bases). Trimming left V 6 bases short and J 4 bases short, with 16 bases between. CDR3 size: 16 residues. Per germline, CDR1 MDHEN and CDR2 SYDVKM. CDR3 protein: CASRDTGSSYNSPLHF. The CDR3, as DNA: TGTGCCAGCAGGGATACAGGGTCCAGTTATAATTCACCCCTCCACTTT.

The rearrangement joins TRBV2 to TRBJ1-2, with TRBD1 matching over 7 bases. The germline V gene has CDR1 SNHLY and CDR2 FYNNEI. This CDR3 has 14 amino acids. The V segment lost 9 bases and the J segment 4 bases; nucleotides outside the gene matches: 11. The CDR3 spells CASVPGQMSYGYTF. DNA for the CDR3: TGTGCCAGTGTACCGGGACAGATGTCCTATGGCTACACCTTC.